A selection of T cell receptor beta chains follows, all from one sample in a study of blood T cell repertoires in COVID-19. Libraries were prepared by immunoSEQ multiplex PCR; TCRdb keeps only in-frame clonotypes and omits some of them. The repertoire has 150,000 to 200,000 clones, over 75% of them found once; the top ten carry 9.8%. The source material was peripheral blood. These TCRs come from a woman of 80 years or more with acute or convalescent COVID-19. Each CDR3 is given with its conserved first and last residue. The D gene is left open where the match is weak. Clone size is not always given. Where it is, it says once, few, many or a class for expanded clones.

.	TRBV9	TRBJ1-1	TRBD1	TGTGCCAGCAGCGCCCGGGGACAGGGGAACACTGAAGCTTTCTTT	CASSARGQGNTEAFF
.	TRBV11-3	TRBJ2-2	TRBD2	TGTGCCAGCAGCCCGGGACTAGCGGGAGGTCCGGGGGAGCTGTTTTTT	CASSPGLAGGPGELFF
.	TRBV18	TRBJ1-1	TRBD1	TGTGCCAGCTCACTGCAGGGGGCCACTGAAGCTTTCTTT	CASSLQGATEAFF
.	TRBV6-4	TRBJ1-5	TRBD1	TGTGCCAGCAGTCTCGACAGGGGCGACTGGCCCCAGCATTTT	CASSLDRGDWPQHF
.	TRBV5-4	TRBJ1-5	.	TGTGCCAGCAGCTTTGGTGAGAATCAGCCCCAGCATTTT	CASSFGENQPQHF
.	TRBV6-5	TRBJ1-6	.	TGTGCCAGCAGGACGACAGGATATAATTCACCCCTCCACTTT	CASRTTGYNSPLHF
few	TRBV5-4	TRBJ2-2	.	TGTGCCAGCAGCTTCGGACAGCACACCGGGGAGCTGTTTTTT	CASSFGQHTGELFF
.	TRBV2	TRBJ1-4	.	TGTGCCAGCAGCGCCCGGGGGGGGAATGGGCGAAAACTGTTTTTT	CASSARGGNGRKLFF
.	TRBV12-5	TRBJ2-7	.	TGTGCTAGTGGTCCCCTAAGTCCCCCCTACGAGCAGTACTTC	CASGPLSPPYEQYF
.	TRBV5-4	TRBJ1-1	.	TGTGCCAGCAGCTTTGACATGAACACTGAAGCTTTCTTT	CASSFDMNTEAFF
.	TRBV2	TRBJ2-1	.	TGTGCCAGCAGTGGACTAGGGGTAGGTGAGCAGTTCTTC	CASSGLGVGEQFF
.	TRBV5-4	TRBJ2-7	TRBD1	TGTGCCAGCAGCAACGACAGGGGGCAGCGCGAGCAGTACTTC	CASSNDRGQREQYF
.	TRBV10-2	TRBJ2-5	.	TGCGCCAGCAGTGAGTTCGAGGTCAGGGCCCAGTACTTC	CASSEFEVRAQYF
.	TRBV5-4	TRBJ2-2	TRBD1	TGTGCCAGCAGCTTAGACAGGGTGGGCACCGGGGAGCTGTTTTTT	CASSLDRVGTGELFF
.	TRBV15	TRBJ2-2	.	TGTGCCACCAGCAGTTGGGACCAGGGGGGAAGCGGGGAGCTGTTTTTT	CATSSWDQGGSGELFF
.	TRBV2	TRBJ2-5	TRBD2	TGTGCCAGCGGGAGGGAGCCCCAGTACTTC	CASGREPQYF
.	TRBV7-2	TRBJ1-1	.	TGTGCCAGCAGCTTTCGACAAAGCAAAGTAGCTTTCTTT	CASSFRQSKVAFF
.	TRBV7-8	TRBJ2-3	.	TGTGCCAGCAGCGATGCCCCCGCCCTAGTTGCAGATACGCAGTATTTT	CASSDAPALVADTQYF
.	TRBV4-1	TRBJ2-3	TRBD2	TGCGCCAGCAGCCAAGACACCCAGCGGGGGGGCACAGATACGCAGTATTTT	CASSQDTQRGGTDTQYF
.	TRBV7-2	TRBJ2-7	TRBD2	TGTGCCAGCAGCTCAACTAGCGGGGGGCTCTACGAGCAGTACTTC	CASSSTSGGLYEQYF
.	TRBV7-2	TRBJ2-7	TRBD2	TGTGCCAGCAGCTCGTCCGGGACTAGGGTAGGCGAGCAGTACTTC	CASSSSGTRVGEQYF
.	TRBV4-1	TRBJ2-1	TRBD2	TGCGCCAGCAAAGGGGCGGGAGGGGACAATGAGCAGTTCTTC	CASKGAGGDNEQFF
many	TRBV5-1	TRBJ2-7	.	TGCGCCAGCAGCTTGGGTCCGACTCGCTACGAGCAGTACTTC	CASSLGPTRYEQYF
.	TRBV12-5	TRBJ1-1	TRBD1	TGTGCTAGTGGTTTGGCAGGGGGCGGCACTGAAGCTTTCTTT	CASGLAGGGTEAFF
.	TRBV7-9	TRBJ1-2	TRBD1	TGTGCCAGCAGCTTAGAGGGCAGGGGGCATGGTGGCTACACCTTC	CASSLEGRGHGGYTF
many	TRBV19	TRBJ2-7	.	TGTGCCAGTAGTACCCTACTAGGAGCCCACGAGCAGTACTTC	CASSTLLGAHEQYF
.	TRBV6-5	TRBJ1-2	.	TGTGCCAGCCCCCATGGTTTAGCGGTCGATCGTGGCTACACCTTC	CASPHGLAVDRGYTF
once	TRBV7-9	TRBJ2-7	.	TGTGCCAGCAGCTCGAGCTCCTACGAGCAGTACTTC	CASSSSSYEQYF
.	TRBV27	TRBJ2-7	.	TGTGCCAGCAGTTCGTTCTCCCCCTTTTACGAGCAGTACTTC	CASSSFSPFYEQYF
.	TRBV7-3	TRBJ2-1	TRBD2	TGTGCCAGCAGCCCGCGCGGACTAGCGGGAGCCAATGAGCAGTTCTTC	CASSPRGLAGANEQFF
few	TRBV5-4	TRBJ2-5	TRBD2	TGTGCCAGCAGCTCCCGGACTAGCGGGCAAGAGACCCAGTACTTC	CASSSRTSGQETQYF
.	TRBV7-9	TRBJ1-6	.	TGTGCCAGCAGCTTTGGGGGGATCTATAATTCACCCCTCCACTTT	CASSFGGIYNSPLHF
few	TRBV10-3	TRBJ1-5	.	TGTGCCATCAGTTTGGGGGAGGGTAGCAGCAATCAGCCCCAGCATTTT	CAISLGEGSSNQPQHF
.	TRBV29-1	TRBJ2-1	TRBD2	TGCAGCGTTGATACTAGCGGGGGAGCCAATGAGCAGTTCTTC	CSVDTSGGANEQFF
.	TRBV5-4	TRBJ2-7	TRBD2	TGTGCCAGCAGTCTAACTAGCGACTCCTACGAGCAGTACTTC	CASSLTSDSYEQYF
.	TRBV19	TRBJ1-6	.	TGTGCCAGTAGTATAGGACACCTGGAGGGTTCACCCCTCCACTTT	CASSIGHLEGSPLHF
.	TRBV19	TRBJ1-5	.	TGTGCCAGTAGTATAGAGGCTTGGCGGCAGCCCCAGCATTTT	CASSIEAWRQPQHF
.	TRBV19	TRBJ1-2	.	TGTGCCAGTAGCCTAGTCCCAGCTAACTATGGCTACACCTTC	CASSLVPANYGYTF
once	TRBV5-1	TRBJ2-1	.	TGCGCCAGCAGCTCGGGTAGCTCCCCCTACAATGAGCAGTTCTTC	CASSSGSSPYNEQFF